These 17 T cell receptor beta chains were all obtained from the same sample, sequenced in a study of Tregs in tolerant kidney transplant recipients. Here immunoSEQ multiplex PCR was the method, and the copy in TCRdb shows in-frame clones only, minus some. The top ten hold around 3.7% of the sample, which has 15,000 to 20,000 clones, about two thirds seen once. These receptors have no known antigen. Source material: Tregs from blood cultured with allogeneic cells. Every receptor here comes from a human donor in good health.

V usage is TRBV2 and J usage is TRBJ2-7, with TRBD1 matching 9 bases. After removal of 11 bases from V and 3 bases from J, the junction contained 8 bases not matched to a gene. The CDR3 runs 13 residues. Germline V lookup: CDR1 SNHLY, CDR2 FYNNEI. The CDR3 reads CAGARDRDYEQYF. Written as DNA, the CDR3 is TGTGCCGGGGCCCGGGACAGGGACTACGAGCAGTACTTC.

This clone was seen just once. This chain joins TRBV10-3 and TRBJ2-1; TRBD1 aligns across 8 bases. The CDR3 spans 15 residues. CDR1 is ENHRY, CDR2 SYGVKD, per germline. The trim removed 0 bases at V and 2 bases at J, leaving 0 bases unmatched. This CDR3 is CAISESQGAYNEQFF. The CDR3, as DNA: TGTGCCATCAGTGAGTCACAGGGGGCCTACAATGAGCAGTTCTTC.

The rearrangement uses TRBV9 and TRBJ2-3; 11 positions match TRBD2. The germline V gene has CDR1 SGDLS and CDR2 YYNGEE. V was pared by 6 bases and J by 1 base, with 4 bases of the junction left unmatched. This CDR3 comprises 15 residues. For the CDR3, the DNA is TGTGCCAGCACGTTAGCGGGGGGGCGCACAGATACGCAGTATTTT. Translated: CASTLAGGRTDTQYF.

The chain combines TRBV5-1 with TRBJ2-1, with D hard to call. The CDR3 length is 16 residues. V was pared by 1 base and J by 1 base, with 12 bases between. In germline, CDR1 is SGHRS, CDR2 YFSETQ. DNA for the CDR3: TGCGCCAGCAGCTTGCCACGGAGAAATTCCTACAATGAGCAGTTCTTC. This sequence encodes CASSLPRRNSYNEQFF.

The chain employs TRBV27 and TRBJ1-1; 10 nucleotides align to TRBD1. The junction had 3 bases not matched to a gene; V was cut back by 6 bases and J by 5 bases. The CDR3 extends over 13 amino acids. Germline lookup yields CDR1 MNHEY and CDR2 SMNVEV (reference sequence). This CDR3 reads CASRRTGGTEAFF. CDR3 sequence (DNA): TGTGCCAGCAGAAGGACAGGGGGGACTGAAGCTTTCTTT.

The sample holds a few counts of this clone. The J gene is TRBJ2-6, the V gene TRBV19; D tentatively fits TRBD1 or TRBD2 (5 bases each). The germline V gene has CDR1 LNHDA and CDR2 SQIVND (reference sequence). V was clipped by 5 bases and J by 2 bases, with 16 bases between them. This CDR3 region has 17 residues. CDR3 bases: TGTGCCAGTAGTGAGGCCTCACCGGGACCTGGGGCCAACGTCCTGACTTTC. Translation gives CASSEASPGPGANVLTF.

This chain uses TRBV30 with TRBJ1-3, with D uncertain. Germline V gives CDR1 GTSNPN, CDR2 SVGIG (reference sequence). Trimming took off 4 bases at V and 4 bases at J, with 5 bases between the two ends. This CDR3 spans 11 amino acids. CDR3 residues: CAWKSGNTIYF. The CDR3 DNA is TGTGCCTGGAAATCCGGAAACACCATATATTTT. The full variable domain, its missing parts supplied by reference TRBV30 and TRBJ1-3, is SQTIHQWPATLVQPVGSPLSLECTVEGTSNPNLYWYRQAAGRGLQLLFYSVGIGQISSEVPQNLSASRPQDRQFILSSKKLLLSDSGFYLCAWKSGNTIYFGEGSWLTVV.

The chain carries TRBV7-8 and TRBJ2-2, with 8 bases matching TRBD1. The CDR3 extends over 17 amino acids. Germline lookup yields CDR1 SGHVS and CDR2 FQNEAQ. Trimming took 2 bases from V and 4 from J; bases not matched to a gene: 9. The CDR3 sequence is CASSLMTPGGGTGELFF. The CDR3 DNA is TGTGCCAGCAGCTTAATGACTCCAGGGGGCGGCACCGGGGAGCTGTTTTTT.

The DNA of the CDR3 is TGTGCCAGCAGCAAAGAGCAGACTTTCAGGAATCCCAATTCACCCCTCCACTTT. Residues: CASSKEQTFRNPNSPLHF. This chain links TRBV21-1 with TRBJ1-6. TRBV21-1 is a pseudogene. The CDR3 extends over 18 amino acids.

J is TRBJ1-4 and V is TRBV5-1; D may be TRBD1 (5 bases). V lost 4 bases and J 3 bases, leaving 16 bases between the germline ends. The CDR3 consists of 16 residues. Germline V CDR1 and CDR2: SGHRS, YFSETQ. The CDR3 DNA reads TGCGCCAGCAGCCCCGACCCGGGGACGGCTAATGAAAAACTGTTTTTT. This encodes CASSPDPGTANEKLFF.

This clone was seen a single time. The rearrangement uses TRBV5-4 and TRBJ2-1, with TRBD2 as a possible D gene (5 bases). Trimming took 2 bases from V and 1 from J, leaving 13 bases between them. This CDR3 comprises 16 residues. Germline lookup yields CDR1 SGHNT and CDR2 YYREEE (reference sequence). CDR3 protein: CASSLGIRGSYNEQFF. The CDR3 DNA follows: TGTGCCAGCAGCTTAGGCATCCGGGGATCCTACAATGAGCAGTTCTTC.

The CDR3: CASSQGAVPYNEQFF. In DNA form, the CDR3 reads TGTGCCAGCAGCCAAGGGGCGGTCCCGTACAATGAGCAGTTCTTC. The chain couples TRBV2 to TRBJ2-1; D may be TRBD1 (5 bases). Germline V lookup: CDR1 SNHLY, CDR2 FYNNEI. The CDR3 has 15 amino acids. V was cut by 6 bases and J by 4 bases, with 16 bases left in between.

This chain uses TRBV21-1 with TRBJ2-2; the table's D gene call, TRBD2, was not cross checked with the DNA. TRBV21-1 is a known pseudogene. This CDR3 region has 19 residues. CDR3 DNA sequence: TGTGCCAGCAGCCCCAAAAGGGTAACGGGCAGGGAGGACACCGGGGAGCTGTTTTTT. Translation gives CASSPKRVTGREDTGELFF.

Comments on this clone: Mismatch with germline at one junction end may stem from a read error. The V call is TRBV28, the J call TRBJ2-1; possibly TRBD2 for D (5 bases). The CDR3 covers 11 residues. The germline CDR1 and CDR2 sequences are MDHEN and SYDVKM. DNA for the CDR3: TGTGCCAGCGGTGTCTTTCGAGGGCAAATCTTC. This gives the protein CASGVFRGQIF.

The V gene is TRBV18, the J gene TRBJ2-2; no firm D call. The CDR3 runs to 14 residues. The V gene's germline CDR1 is KGHSH and CDR2 LQKENI. V lost 5 bases, J lost 0 bases, and 7 bases lay in between. The CDR3 coding sequence is TGTGCCAGCTCAAGTTTCACGAACACCGGGGAGCTGTTTTTT. Translating gives CASSSFTNTGELFF.

The chain is built from TRBV10-1 and TRBJ2-2, with TRBD1 matching over 9 bases. Germline loops: CDR1 WNHNN, CDR2 SYGVQD (reference sequence). This CDR3 is 14 amino acids long. Trimming at V came to 5 bases and at J to 4 bases, leaving 2 bases not matched to a gene. The CDR3 region has the DNA TGCGCCAGCAGTACGACAGGGGGCACCGGGGAGCTGTTTTTT. This gives the protein CASSTTGGTGELFF.

The rearrangement links TRBV25-1 to TRBJ2-3; 10 bases agree with TRBD1. The V gene end was trimmed by 6 bases and the J gene end by 3 bases; junction bases not matched to a gene: 12. This CDR3 region has 17 residues. CDR1 MGHDK and CDR2 SYGVNS come from the germline V gene. CDR3 sequence: CASRSRAGTGATDTQYF. For the CDR3, the DNA is TGTGCCAGCAGGTCAAGAGCCGGGACAGGGGCGACAGATACGCAGTATTTT.